This TCR beta chain was documented in a study of T-cell memory formation after mild COVID-19. Study-wide background: The TCR clusters were mostly specific to one donor. Study-level results: CD8+ contracting clones occupied EMRA, while CD4+ ones occupied mainly CM and EM. CD4+ bias marked clones expanding day 15 to 37, unlike balanced contracting clones.

This clonotype was observed a few times. No antigen is known for it. 5'RACE, which relied on constant-segment primers, yielded TCR alpha and TCR beta cDNA libraries carrying sample barcodes and UMIs. From the 5' RACE reads, TCRdb called clonotypes with MiXCR, one entry per CDR3 protein. This sample has tens of thousands of distinct CDR3 sequences, with roughly a quarter found just once. This CDR3 region has 13 residues. Per the germline V gene, CDR1 is DFQATT and CDR2 is SNEGSKA (reference sequence). V trimming: 5 bases; J trimming: 3 bases; junction bases outside the gene matches: 3. The material sequenced was PBMCs or a T cell subset sorted from them (not recorded which). The chain carries TRBV20-1 and TRBJ2-7; 11 nucleotides match TRBD2. This sequence originates from a man between 18 and 29 years old who had mild COVID-19 (a few samples of this study predate the infection). Cell type and time point are not known. CDR3 in DNA: TGCAGTGCTGGGGGACTAGCGGACTACGAGCAGTACTTC. It codes for CSAGGLADYEQYF.